This TCR beta chain was sequenced in a study of cytomegalovirus exposure and HLA in healthy donors. PCR amplification relied on 60 Vbeta primers (plus 13 Jbeta primers). Assay: immunoSEQ multiplex PCR; the TCRdb copy retains only in-frame clones and omits some. The sample consists of approximately 120,000 clones, 80% of them appearing once. The CDR3 runs to 15 residues. Germline V CDR1 and CDR2: SGDLS, YYNGEE. V lost 0 bases and J 0 bases, leaving 9 bases between the germline ends. This chain joins TRBV9 and TRBJ1-2; unclear D gene. The sequence derives from a man in his thirties or forties in good health and CMV-seropositive. The sequencing sample was made of PBMCs. The CDR3 DNA follows: TGTGCCAGCAGCGTAGTTACAGCTTCTAACTATGGCTACACCTTC. This translates into CASSVVTASNYGYTF.